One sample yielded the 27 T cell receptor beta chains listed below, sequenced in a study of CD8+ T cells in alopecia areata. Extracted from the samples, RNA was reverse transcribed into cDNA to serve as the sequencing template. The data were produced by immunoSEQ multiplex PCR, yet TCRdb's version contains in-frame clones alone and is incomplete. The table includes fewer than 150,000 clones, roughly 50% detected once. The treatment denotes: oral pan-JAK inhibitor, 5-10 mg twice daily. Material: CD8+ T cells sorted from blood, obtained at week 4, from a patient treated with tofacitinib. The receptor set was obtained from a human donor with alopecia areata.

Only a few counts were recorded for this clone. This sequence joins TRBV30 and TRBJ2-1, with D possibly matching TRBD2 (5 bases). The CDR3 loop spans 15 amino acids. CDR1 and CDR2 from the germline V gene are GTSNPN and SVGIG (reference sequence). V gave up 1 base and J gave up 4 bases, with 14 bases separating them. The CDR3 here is CAWSGGAVTYNEQFF. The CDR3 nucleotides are TGTGCCTGGAGTGGAGGAGCGGTGACATACAATGAGCAGTTCTTC. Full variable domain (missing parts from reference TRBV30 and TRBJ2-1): SQTIHQWPATLVQPVGSPLSLECTVEGTSNPNLYWYRQAAGRGLQLLFYSVGIGQISSEVPQNLSASRPQDRQFILSSKKLLLSDSGFYLCAWSGGAVTYNEQFFGPGTRLTVL.

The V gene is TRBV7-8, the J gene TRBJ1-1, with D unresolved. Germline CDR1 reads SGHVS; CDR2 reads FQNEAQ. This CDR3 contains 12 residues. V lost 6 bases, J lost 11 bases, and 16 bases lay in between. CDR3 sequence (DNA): TGTGCCAGCAGTCCTGATGGAGATGGCGCTTTCTTT. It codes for CASSPDGDGAFF.

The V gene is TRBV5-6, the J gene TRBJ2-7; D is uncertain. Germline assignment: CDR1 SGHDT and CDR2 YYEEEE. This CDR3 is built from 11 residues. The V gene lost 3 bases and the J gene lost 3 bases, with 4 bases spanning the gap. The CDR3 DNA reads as TGTGCCAGCAGCTCGGACTACGAGCAGTACTTC. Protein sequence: CASSSDYEQYF.

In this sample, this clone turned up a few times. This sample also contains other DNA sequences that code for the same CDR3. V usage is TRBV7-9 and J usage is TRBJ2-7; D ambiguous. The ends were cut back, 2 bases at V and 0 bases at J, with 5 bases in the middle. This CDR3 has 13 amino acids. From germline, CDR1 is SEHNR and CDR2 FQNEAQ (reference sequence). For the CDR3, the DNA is TGTGCCAGCAGCTTACCTAGCTCCTACGAGCAGTACTTC. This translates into CASSLPSSYEQYF.

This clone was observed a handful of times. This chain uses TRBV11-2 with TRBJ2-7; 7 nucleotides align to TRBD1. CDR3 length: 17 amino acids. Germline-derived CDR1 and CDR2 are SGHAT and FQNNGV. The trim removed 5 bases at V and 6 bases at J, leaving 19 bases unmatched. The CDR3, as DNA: TGTGCCAGCAGCCCAATTCTCGGACAGGTTCCGTCAACCGAGCAGTACTTC. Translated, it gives CASSPILGQVPSTEQYF.

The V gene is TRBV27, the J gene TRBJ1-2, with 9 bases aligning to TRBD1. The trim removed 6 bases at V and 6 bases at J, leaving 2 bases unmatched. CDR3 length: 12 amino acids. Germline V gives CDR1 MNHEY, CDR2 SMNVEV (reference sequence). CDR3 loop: CASRQGAHGYTF. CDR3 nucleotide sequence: TGTGCCAGCAGACAGGGGGCGCATGGCTACACCTTC.

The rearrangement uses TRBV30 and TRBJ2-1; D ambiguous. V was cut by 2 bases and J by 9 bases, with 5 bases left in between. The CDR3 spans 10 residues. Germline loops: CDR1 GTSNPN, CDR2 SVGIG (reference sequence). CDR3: CAWSSAEQFF. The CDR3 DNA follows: TGTGCCTGGAGTTCGGCTGAGCAGTTCTTC.

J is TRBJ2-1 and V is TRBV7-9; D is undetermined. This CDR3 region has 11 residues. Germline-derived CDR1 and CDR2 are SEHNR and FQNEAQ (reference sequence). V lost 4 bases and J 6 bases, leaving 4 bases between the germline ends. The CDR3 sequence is CASSSSNEQFF. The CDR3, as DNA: TGTGCCAGCAGCTCGAGCAATGAGCAGTTCTTC.

The CDR3: CASSQGQGYEQYF. The CDR3 coding sequence is TGTGCCAGCAGCCAAGGACAGGGCTACGAGCAGTACTTC. The chain couples TRBV13 to TRBJ2-7; TRBD1 agrees at 8 bases. CDR3 length equals 13 residues. Germline values: CDR1 PRHDT, CDR2 FYEKMQ (reference sequence). J lost 3 bases, V lost 5 bases, and 3 bases had no gene match. Drawing the rest from reference TRBV13 and TRBJ2-7, the complete variable domain is AAGVIQSPRHLIKEKRETATLKCYPIPRHDTVYWYQQGPGQDPQFLISFYEKMQSDKGSIPDRFSAQQFSDYHSELNMSSLELGDSALYFCASSQGQGYEQYFGPGTRLTVT.

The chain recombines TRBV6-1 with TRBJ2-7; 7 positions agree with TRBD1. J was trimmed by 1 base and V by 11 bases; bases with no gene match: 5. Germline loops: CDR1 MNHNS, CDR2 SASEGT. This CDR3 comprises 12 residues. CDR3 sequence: CAGWDRSYEQYF. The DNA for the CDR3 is TGTGCCGGATGGGACAGATCCTACGAGCAGTACTTC.

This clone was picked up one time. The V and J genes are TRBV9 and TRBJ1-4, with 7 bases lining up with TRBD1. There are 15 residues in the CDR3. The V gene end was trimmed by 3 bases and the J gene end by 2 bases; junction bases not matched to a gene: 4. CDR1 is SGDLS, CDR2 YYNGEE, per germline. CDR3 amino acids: CASSETGETNEKLFF. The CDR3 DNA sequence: TGTGCCAGCAGCGAAACAGGGGAGACTAATGAAAAACTGTTTTTT.

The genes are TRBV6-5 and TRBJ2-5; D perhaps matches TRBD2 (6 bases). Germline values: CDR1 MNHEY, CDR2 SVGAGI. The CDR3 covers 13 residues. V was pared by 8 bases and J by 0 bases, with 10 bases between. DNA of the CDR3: TGTGCCAGCGCGGGGCGGTACCAAGAGACCCAGTACTTC. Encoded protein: CASAGRYQETQYF.

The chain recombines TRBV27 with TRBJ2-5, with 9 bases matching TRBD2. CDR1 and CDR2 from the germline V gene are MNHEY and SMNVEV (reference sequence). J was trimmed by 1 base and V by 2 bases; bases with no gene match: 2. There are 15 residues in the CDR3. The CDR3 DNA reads TGTGCCAGCAGTTTAATAGCGGGGGTCCAAGAGACCCAGTACTTC. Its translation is CASSLIAGVQETQYF.

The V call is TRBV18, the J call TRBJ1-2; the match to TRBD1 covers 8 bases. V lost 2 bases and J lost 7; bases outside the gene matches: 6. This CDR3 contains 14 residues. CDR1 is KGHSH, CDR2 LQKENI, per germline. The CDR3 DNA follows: TGTGCCAGCTCACCAGGACAGGGTACCGGTGGCTACACCTTC. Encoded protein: CASSPGQGTGGYTF.

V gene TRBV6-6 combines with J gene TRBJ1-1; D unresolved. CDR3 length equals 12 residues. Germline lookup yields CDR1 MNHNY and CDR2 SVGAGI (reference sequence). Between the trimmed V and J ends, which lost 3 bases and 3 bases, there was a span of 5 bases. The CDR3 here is CASSYGDTEAFF. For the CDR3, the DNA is TGTGCCAGCAGTTATGGGGACACTGAAGCTTTCTTT.

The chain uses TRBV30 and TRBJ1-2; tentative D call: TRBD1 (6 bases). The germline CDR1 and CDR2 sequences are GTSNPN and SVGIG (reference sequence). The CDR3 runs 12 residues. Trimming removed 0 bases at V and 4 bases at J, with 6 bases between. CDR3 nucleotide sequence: TGTGCCTGGAGTGTGGGGGCCTATGGCTACACCTTC. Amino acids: CAWSVGAYGYTF.

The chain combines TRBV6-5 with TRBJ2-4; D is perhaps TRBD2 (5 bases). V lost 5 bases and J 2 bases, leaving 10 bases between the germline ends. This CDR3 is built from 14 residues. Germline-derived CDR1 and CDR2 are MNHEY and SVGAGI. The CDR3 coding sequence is TGTGCCAGCAGTCGGGATCATACCAAAAACATTCAGTACTTC. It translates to CASSRDHTKNIQYF.

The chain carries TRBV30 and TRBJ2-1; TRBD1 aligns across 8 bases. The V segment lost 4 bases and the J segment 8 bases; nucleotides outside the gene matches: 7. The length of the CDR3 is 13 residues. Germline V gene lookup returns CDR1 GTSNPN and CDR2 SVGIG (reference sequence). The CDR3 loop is CAWTLDRAYEQFF. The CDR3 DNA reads TGTGCCTGGACCCTGGACAGGGCCTATGAGCAGTTCTTC.

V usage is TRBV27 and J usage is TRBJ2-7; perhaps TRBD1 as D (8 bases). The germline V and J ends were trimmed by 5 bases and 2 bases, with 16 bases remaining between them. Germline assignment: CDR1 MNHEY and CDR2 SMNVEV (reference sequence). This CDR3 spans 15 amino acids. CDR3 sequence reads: CASSPGQGGAYEQYF. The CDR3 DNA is TGTGCCAGCAGTCCCGGACAGGGAGGGGCCTACGAGCAGTACTTC.

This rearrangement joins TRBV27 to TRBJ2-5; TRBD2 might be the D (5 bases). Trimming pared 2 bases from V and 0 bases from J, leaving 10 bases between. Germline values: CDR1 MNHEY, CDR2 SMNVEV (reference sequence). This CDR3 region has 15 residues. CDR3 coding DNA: TGTGCCAGCAGTTTAATGCGGGCGTACCAAGAGACCCAGTACTTC. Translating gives CASSLMRAYQETQYF.

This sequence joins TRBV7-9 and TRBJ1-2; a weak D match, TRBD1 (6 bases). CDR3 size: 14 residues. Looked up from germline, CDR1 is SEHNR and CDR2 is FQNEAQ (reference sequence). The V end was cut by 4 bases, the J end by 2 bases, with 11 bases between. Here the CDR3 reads CASSSTGGNYGYTF. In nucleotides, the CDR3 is TGTGCCAGCAGCTCGACAGGCGGGAACTATGGCTACACCTTC.

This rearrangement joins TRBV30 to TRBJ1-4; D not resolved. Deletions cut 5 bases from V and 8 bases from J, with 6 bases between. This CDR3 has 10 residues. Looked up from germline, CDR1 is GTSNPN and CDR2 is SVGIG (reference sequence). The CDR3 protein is CAWGREKLFF. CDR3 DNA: TGTGCCTGGGGACGGGAAAAACTGTTTTTT.

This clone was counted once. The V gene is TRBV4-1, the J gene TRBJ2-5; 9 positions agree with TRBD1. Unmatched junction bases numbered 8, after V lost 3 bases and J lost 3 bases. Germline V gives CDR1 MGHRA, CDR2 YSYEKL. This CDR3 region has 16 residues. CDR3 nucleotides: TGCGCCAGCAGCCATCCCGCGACAGGGGGAGAAGAGACCCAGTACTTC. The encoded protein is CASSHPATGGEETQYF.

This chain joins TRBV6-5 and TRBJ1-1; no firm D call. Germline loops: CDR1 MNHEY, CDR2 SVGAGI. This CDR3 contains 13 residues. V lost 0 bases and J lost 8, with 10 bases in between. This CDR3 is CASSYSVDTEAFF. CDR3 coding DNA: TGTGCCAGCAGTTACTCGGTAGATACCGAAGCTTTCTTT.

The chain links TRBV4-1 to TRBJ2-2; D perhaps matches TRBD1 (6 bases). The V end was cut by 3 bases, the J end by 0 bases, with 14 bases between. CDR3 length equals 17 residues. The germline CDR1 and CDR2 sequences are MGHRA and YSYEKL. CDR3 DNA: TGCGCCAGCAGCCACCGACAGGATAACGCGAACACCGGGGAGCTGTTTTTT. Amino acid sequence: CASSHRQDNANTGELFF.

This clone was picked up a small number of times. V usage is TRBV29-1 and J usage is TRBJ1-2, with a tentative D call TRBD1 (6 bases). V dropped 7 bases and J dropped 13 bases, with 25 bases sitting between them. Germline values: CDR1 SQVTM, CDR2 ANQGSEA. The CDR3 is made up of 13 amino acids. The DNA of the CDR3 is TGCAGCGCCCCGGGACAAGGGGATCCGGCTACCACCTTC. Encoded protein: CSAPGQGDPATTF.

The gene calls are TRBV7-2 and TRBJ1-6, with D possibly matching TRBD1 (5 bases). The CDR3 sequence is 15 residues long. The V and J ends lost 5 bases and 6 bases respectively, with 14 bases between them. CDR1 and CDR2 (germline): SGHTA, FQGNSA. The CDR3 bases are TGTGCCAGCAGCCGTACGGGGACGGCTAATTCACCCCTCCACTTT. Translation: CASSRTGTANSPLHF.